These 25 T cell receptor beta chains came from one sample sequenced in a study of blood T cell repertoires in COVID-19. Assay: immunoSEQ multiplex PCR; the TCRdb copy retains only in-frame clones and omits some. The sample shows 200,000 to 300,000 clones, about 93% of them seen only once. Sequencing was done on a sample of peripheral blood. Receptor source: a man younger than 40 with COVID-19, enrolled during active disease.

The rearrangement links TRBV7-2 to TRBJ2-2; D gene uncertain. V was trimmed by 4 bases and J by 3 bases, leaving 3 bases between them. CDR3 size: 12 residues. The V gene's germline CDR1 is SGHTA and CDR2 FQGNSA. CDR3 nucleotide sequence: TGTGCCAGCAGCTCCTACACCGGGGAGCTGTTTTTT. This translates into CASSSYTGELFF.

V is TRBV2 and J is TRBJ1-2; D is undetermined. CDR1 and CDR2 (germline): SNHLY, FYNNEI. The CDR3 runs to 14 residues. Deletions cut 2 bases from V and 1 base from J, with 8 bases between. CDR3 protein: CASSEFRNNYGYTF. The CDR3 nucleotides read TGTGCCAGCAGTGAATTCAGAAATAACTATGGCTACACCTTC.

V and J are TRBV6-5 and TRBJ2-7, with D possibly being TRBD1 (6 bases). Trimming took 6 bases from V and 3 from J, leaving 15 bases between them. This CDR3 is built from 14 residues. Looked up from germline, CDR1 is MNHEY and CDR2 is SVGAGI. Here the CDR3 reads CASRGRGSNYEQYF. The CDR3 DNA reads TGTGCCAGCAGGGGCAGGGGCTCAAACTACGAGCAGTACTTC.

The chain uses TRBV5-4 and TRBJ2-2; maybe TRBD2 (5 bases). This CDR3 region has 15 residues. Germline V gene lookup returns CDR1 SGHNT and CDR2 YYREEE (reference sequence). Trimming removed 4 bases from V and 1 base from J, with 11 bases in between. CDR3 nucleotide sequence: TGTGCCAGCAGCCCGACCGGGATGAACACCGGGGAGCTGTTTTTT. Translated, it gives CASSPTGMNTGELFF.

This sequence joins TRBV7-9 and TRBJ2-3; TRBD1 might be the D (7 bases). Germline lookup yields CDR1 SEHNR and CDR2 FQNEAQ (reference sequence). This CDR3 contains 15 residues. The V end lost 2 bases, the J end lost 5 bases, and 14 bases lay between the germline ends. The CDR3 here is CASSLRQGGGDTQYF. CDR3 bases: TGTGCCAGCAGCTTAAGACAGGGAGGAGGAGATACGCAGTATTTT. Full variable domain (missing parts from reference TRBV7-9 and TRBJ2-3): DTGVSQNPRHKITKRGQNVTFRCDPISEHNRLYWYRQTLGQGPEFLTYFQNEAQLEKSRLLSDRFSAERPKGSFSTLEIQRTEQGDSAMYLCASSLRQGGGDTQYFGPGTRLTVL.

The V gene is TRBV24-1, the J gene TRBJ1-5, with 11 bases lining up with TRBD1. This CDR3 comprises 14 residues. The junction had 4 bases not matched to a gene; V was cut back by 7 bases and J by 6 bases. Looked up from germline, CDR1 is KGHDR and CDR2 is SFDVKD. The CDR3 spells CATSEGTGGQPQHF. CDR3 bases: TGTGCCACCAGCGAGGGGACAGGGGGTCAGCCCCAGCATTTT.

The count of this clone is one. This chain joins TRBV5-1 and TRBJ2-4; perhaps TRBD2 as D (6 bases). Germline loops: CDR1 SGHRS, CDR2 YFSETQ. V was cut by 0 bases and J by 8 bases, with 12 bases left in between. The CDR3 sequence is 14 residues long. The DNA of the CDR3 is TGCGCCAGCAGCTTGGAACTAGCCGAGGACATTCAGTACTTC. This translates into CASSLELAEDIQYF.

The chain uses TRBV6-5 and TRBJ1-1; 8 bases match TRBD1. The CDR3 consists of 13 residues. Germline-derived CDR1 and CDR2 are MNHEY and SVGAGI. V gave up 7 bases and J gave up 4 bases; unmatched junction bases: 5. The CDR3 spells CASKTDRGTEAFF. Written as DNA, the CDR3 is TGTGCCAGCAAAACCGACAGGGGCACTGAAGCTTTCTTT.

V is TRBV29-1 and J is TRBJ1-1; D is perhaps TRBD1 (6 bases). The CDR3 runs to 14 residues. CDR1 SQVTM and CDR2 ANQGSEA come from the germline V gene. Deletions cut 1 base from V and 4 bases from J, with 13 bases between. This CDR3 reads CSVEVRGRATEAFF. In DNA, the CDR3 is TGCAGCGTTGAAGTAAGGGGGAGGGCCACTGAAGCTTTCTTT.

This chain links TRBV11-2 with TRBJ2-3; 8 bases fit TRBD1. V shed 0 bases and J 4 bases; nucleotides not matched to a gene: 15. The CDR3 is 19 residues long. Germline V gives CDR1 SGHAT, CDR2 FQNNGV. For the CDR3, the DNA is TGTGCCAGCAGCTTAGAGAGTGTGCGCGGACAGGGCTTTGCAGATACGCAGTATTTT. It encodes CASSLESVRGQGFADTQYF.

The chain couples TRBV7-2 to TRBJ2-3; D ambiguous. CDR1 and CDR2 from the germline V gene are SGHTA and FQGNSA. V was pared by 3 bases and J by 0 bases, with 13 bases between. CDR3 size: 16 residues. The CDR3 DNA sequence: TGTGCCAGCAGCTTCCGGTCGAGAACTAGCACAGATACGCAGTATTTT. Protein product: CASSFRSRTSTDTQYF.

CDR3 loop: CASARRGAMSYTF. Here the CDR3 DNA reads TGTGCCAGCGCACGGAGGGGTGCTATGAGCTACACCTTC. V is TRBV12-3 or TRBV12-4 and J is TRBJ1-2; TRBD1 might be the D (5 bases). The CDR3 runs to 13 residues. Trimming removed 8 bases from V and 9 bases from J, with 19 bases in between.

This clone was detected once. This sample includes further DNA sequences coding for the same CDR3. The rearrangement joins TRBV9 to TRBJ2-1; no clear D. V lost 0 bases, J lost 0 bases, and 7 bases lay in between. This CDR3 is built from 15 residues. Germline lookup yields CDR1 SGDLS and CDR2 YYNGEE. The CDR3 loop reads CASSVGPSSYNEQFF. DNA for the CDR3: TGTGCCAGCAGCGTAGGGCCCAGCTCCTACAATGAGCAGTTCTTC.

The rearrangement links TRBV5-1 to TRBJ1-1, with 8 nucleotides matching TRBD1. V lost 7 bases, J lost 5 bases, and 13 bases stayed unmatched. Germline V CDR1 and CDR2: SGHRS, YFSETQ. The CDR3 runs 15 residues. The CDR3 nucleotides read TGCGCCAGCGTTGGATGGACAGGGTGGGGGACTGAAGCTTTCTTT. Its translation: CASVGWTGWGTEAFF.

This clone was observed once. CDR3 nucleotides: TGTGCCAGCAGGAGAGACAGGGGCACTGAAGCTTTCTTT. Encoded protein: CASRRDRGTEAFF. The chain couples TRBV2 to TRBJ1-1, with TRBD1 identical over 8 bases. Per the germline V gene, CDR1 is SNHLY and CDR2 is FYNNEI. This CDR3 is built from 13 residues. Unmatched junction bases numbered 4, after V lost 6 bases and J lost 4 bases. Based on the CDR3 plus reference TRBV2 and TRBJ1-1, the full variable domain is EPEVTQTPSHQVTQMGQEVILRCVPISNHLYFYWYRQILGQKVEFLVSFYNNEISEKSEIFDDQFSVERPDGSNFTLKIRSTKLEDSAMYFCASRRDRGTEAFFGQGTRLTVV.

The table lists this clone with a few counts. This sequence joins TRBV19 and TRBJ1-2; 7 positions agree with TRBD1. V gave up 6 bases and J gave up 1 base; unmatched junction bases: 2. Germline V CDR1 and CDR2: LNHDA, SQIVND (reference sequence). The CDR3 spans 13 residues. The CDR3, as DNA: TGTGCCAGTAGAGGGGGCAATAACTATGGCTACACCTTC. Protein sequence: CASRGGNNYGYTF.

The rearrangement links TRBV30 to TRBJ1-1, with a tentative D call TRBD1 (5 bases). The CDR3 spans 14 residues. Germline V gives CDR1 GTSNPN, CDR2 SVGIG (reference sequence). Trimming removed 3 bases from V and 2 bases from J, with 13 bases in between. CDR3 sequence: CAWSLKTDNTEAFF. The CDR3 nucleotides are TGTGCCTGGAGCCTAAAGACAGACAACACTGAAGCTTTCTTT.

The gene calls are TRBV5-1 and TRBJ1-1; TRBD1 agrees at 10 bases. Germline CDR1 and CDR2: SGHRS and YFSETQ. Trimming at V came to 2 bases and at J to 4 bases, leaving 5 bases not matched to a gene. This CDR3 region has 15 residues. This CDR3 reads CASSFRDRGVTEAFF. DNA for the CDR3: TGCGCCAGCAGCTTCCGGGACAGGGGAGTCACTGAAGCTTTCTTT.

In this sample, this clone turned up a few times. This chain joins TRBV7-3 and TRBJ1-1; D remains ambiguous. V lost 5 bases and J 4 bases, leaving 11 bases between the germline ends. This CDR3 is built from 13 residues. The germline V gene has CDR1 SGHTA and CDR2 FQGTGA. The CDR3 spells CASSASTGTEAFF. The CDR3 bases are TGTGCCAGCAGCGCATCGACGGGCACTGAAGCTTTCTTT.

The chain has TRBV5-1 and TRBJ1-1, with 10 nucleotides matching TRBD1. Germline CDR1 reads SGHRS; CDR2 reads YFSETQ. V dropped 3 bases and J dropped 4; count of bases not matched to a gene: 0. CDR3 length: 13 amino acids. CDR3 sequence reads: CASSWDRGTEAFF. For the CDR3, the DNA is TGCGCCAGCAGCTGGGACAGGGGCACTGAAGCTTTCTTT.

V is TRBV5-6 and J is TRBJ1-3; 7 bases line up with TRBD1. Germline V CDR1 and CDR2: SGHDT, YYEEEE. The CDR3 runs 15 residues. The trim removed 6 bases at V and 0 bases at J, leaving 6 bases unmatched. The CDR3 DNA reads TGTGCCAGCAAGGGGGCCTCGAACTCTGGAAACACCATATATTTT. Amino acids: CASKGASNSGNTIYF.

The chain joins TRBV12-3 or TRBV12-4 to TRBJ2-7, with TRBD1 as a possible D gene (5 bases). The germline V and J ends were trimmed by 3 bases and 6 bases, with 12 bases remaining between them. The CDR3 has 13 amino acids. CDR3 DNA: TGTGCCAGCAGTTTGCGTCAGGGAAGCGAGCAGTACTTC. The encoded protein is CASSLRQGSEQYF.

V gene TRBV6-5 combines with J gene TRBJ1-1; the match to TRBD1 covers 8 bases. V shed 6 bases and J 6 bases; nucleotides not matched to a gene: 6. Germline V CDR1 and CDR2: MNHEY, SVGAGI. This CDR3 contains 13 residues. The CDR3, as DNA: TGTGCCAGCAGGGGACAGGTCCCTTCTGAAGCTTTCTTT. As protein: CASRGQVPSEAFF.

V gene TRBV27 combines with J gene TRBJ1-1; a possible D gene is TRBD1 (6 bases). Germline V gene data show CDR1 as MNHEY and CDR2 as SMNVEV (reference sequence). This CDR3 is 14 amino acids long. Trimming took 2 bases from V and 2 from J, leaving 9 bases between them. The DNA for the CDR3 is TGTGCCAGCAGTTTACGGGGGGCCAACACTGAAGCTTTCTTT. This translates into CASSLRGANTEAFF.

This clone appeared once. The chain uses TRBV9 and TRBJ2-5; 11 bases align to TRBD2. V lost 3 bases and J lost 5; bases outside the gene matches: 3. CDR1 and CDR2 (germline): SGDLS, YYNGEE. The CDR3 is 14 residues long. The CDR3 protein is CASSGLAGQETQYF. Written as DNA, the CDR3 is TGTGCCAGCAGCGGACTAGCGGGGCAGGAGACCCAGTACTTC.